A single sample is the source of the 3 T cell receptor beta chains below, sequenced in a study of shared clonotypes between healthy human individuals. Assay used: immunoSEQ multiplex PCR; TCRdb lists only in-frame clones, some missing. The data contain 450,000 to 500,000 clones, 60% to 80% of them singletons. Sample: PBMCs. Source of these receptors: a woman aged 40 to 50 in good health. Some clones in this sample may be carry-over from other donors' samples.

The gene calls are TRBV7-2 and TRBJ2-2; 7 bases are shared with TRBD2. Germline V gives CDR1 SGHTA, CDR2 FQGNSA. Germline trimming cut 5 bases from V and 3 bases from J; bases unmatched to any gene: 6. CDR3 length: 15 amino acids. The CDR3 protein is CASSQGREYTGELFF. CDR3 bases: TGTGCCAGCAGCCAAGGGCGGGAGTACACCGGGGAGCTGTTTTTT.

V is TRBV4-2 and J is TRBJ2-7, with 9 bases that match TRBD2. The CDR3 spans 15 residues. V dropped 5 bases and J dropped 3; count of bases not matched to a gene: 8. In germline, CDR1 is LGHNA, CDR2 YNFKEQ. The chain's CDR3 is CASSLGLAGIYEQYF. CDR3 sequence (DNA): TGTGCCAGCAGCTTGGGGCTAGCGGGAATCTACGAGCAGTACTTC.

This clone has more than one count but fewer than ten. This sequence joins TRBV5-1 and TRBJ2-7, with a weak D call TRBD1 (6 bases). This CDR3 region has 13 residues. The germline V gene has CDR1 SGHRS and CDR2 YFSETQ. Trimming took 5 bases from V and 4 from J, leaving 13 bases between them. Written as DNA, the CDR3 is TGCGCCAGCAGGGTTGGGGGCGCGTACGAGCAGTACTTC. Amino acid sequence: CASRVGGAYEQYF. Variable domain in full (rest from reference TRBV5-1 and TRBJ2-7): KAGVTQTPRYLIKTRGQQVTLSCSPISGHRSVSWYQQTPGQGLQFLFEYFSETQRNKGNFPGRFSGRQFSNSRSEMNVSTLELGDSALYLCASRVGGAYEQYFGPGTRLTVT.